The rows below give T cell receptor beta chains drawn from one sample of a study of cytomegalovirus exposure and HLA in healthy donors. Clones were read by immunoSEQ multiplex PCR, and TCRdb kept only the in-frame ones, dropping some. The table records approximately 170,000 clones, around three quarters of them present only once. Sequences were obtained from PBMCs. The origin of the receptors is a woman in her thirties or forties in good health and CMV-seronegative. The CDR3 runs from the conserved cysteine through the conserved F or W. Fields, in order: clone size, CDR3 length, D gene, V gene, J gene, CDR3 protein, CDR3 DNA. The D gene is left open where the match is weak. Clone sizes are given selectively: once, few, many, or a class where the clone is expanded.

-	15	TRBD1	TRBV2	TRBJ1-5	CASRPGQGSSQPQHF	TGTGCCAGCAGACCCGGACAGGGGAGCTCTCAGCCCCAGCATTTT
-	16	-	TRBV5-1	TRBJ1-2	CASSSTSQGAAYGYTF	TGCGCCAGCAGTTCGACTTCACAGGGAGCAGCCTATGGCTACACCTTC
-	14	-	TRBV28	TRBJ2-2	CASSFGGDTGELFF	TGTGCCAGCAGTTTCGGGGGAGACACCGGGGAGCTGTTTTTT
few	15	-	TRBV2	TRBJ1-1	CASSEGAGRRTEAFF	TGTGCCAGCAGTGAAGGGGCGGGCAGAAGAACTGAAGCTTTCTTT
-	12	-	TRBV9	TRBJ2-1	CASSLPSDEQFF	TGTGCCAGCAGCCTCCCCAGCGATGAGCAGTTCTTC
-	13	TRBD1	TRBV30	TRBJ1-1	CAWSMDREPEAFF	TGTGCCTGGAGCATGGACAGGGAACCTGAAGCTTTCTTT
-	15	TRBD1	TRBV29-1	TRBJ2-1	CSVARDRGRSNEQFF	TGCAGCGTTGCTAGGGACAGGGGGCGAAGCAATGAGCAGTTCTTC
-	13	-	TRBV29-1	TRBJ2-7	CSVGGDQTYEQYF	TGCAGCGTTGGCGGGGACCAGACCTACGAGCAGTACTTC
-	12	-	TRBV5-1	TRBJ2-7	CASSSGLNEQYF	TGCGCCAGCAGCAGTGGGCTTAACGAGCAGTACTTC
-	14	-	TRBV5-6	TRBJ1-3	CASSLDSSGNTIYF	TGTGCCAGCAGCTTGGACAGCTCTGGAAACACCATATATTTT
-	15	TRBD1	TRBV7-9	TRBJ1-5	CASSPGTGSNQPQHF	TGTGCCAGCAGCCCCGGGACAGGTAGCAATCAGCCCCAGCATTTT
few	13	TRBD1	TRBV2	TRBJ1-4	CASSRGQREKLFF	TGTGCCAGCAGTAGGGGGCAGCGTGAAAAACTGTTTTTT
once	11	-	TRBV6-6	TRBJ2-3	CASSPLDTQYF	TGTGCCAGCAGTCCCCTTGATACGCAGTATTTT
-	16	TRBD2	TRBV9	TRBJ2-5	CASSVRLAGGQETQYF	TGTGCCAGCAGCGTCCGGCTAGCGGGGGGGCAAGAGACCCAGTACTTC
-	14	-	TRBV7-8	TRBJ1-2	CASSSQGIIDGYTF	TGTGCCAGCAGCTCACAGGGTATTATCGATGGCTACACCTTC
-	18	TRBD1	TRBV18	TRBJ1-1	CASSPFQGTGGMNTEAFF	TGTGCCAGCTCACCATTCCAAGGGACAGGGGGCATGAACACTGAAGCTTTCTTT
-	16	TRBD1	TRBV18	TRBJ1-5	CASSPLNRGSNQPQHF	TGTGCCAGCTCACCGCTAAACAGGGGTAGCAATCAGCCCCAGCATTTT
few	13	-	TRBV30	TRBJ2-7	CAWRLRGGGEQYF	TGTGCCTGGAGACTAAGGGGAGGGGGCGAGCAGTACTTC
once	15	-	TRBV14	TRBJ1-2	CASSQDIGRNYGYTF	TGTGCCAGCAGCCAAGACATCGGCAGGAACTATGGCTACACCTTC
few	13	-	TRBV10-3	TRBJ1-3	CAISVQAGNTIYF	TGTGCCATCAGTGTTCAGGCTGGAAACACCATATATTTT
-	16	-	TRBV2	TRBJ2-5	CASGSGGDLLQETQYF	TGTGCCAGCGGTTCGGGCGGGGACCTACTACAAGAGACCCAGTACTTC
-	9	-	TRBV7-2	TRBJ2-7	CASSLLRFF	TGTGCCAGCAGCTTATTACGGTTCTTC
-	17	TRBD1	TRBV7-6	TRBJ2-2	CASSLPAEGADTGELFF	TGTGCCAGCAGCTTACCCGCTGAGGGGGCCGACACCGGGGAGCTGTTTTTT
-	14	-	TRBV5-1	TRBJ2-3	CASSLVSEADTQYF	TGCGCCAGCAGCTTGGTGAGCGAGGCAGATACGCAGTATTTT
-	17	TRBD2	TRBV28	TRBJ2-1	CASSSPSGPSSYNEQFF	TGTGCCAGCAGTTCCCCTAGCGGGCCAAGCTCCTACAATGAGCAGTTCTTC
-	14	TRBD1	TRBV5-1	TRBJ1-2	CASSLVGDSYGYTF	TGCGCCAGCAGCTTGGTGGGGGACAGCTATGGCTACACCTTC
-	15	-	TRBV6-1	TRBJ2-2	CASKGPGSGTGELFF	TGTGCCAGCAAAGGCCCGGGTTCGGGCACCGGGGAGCTGTTTTTT
-	15	TRBD1	TRBV30	TRBJ2-2	CAWSRRDRGGRELFF	TGTGCCTGGAGTCGCCGCGACAGGGGAGGACGGGAGCTGTTTTTT
once	16	TRBD1	TRBV10-3	TRBJ2-7	CAISETHRGTSYEQYF	TGTGCCATCAGTGAGACTCACAGGGGGACTTCCTACGAGCAGTACTTC